The 3 T cell receptor beta chains in this list originate from one sample, sequenced in a study of shared clonotypes between healthy human individuals. The table came from immunoSEQ multiplex PCR; TCRdb's copy has only in-frame clones and leaves some out. The table lists 400,000 to 550,000 clones, 65% to 80% of them singletons. Sequenced: PBMCs. The receptor source for this set is a woman in her 40s in good health. Some clones in this sample may be carry-over from other donors' samples.

A remark on this clone: An end of the junction differs from the germline gene, which may be a read error. The gene calls are TRBV7-4 and TRBJ2-6; no clear D gene. Germline values: CDR1 SGHVT, CDR2 SQSDAQ. The CDR3 runs 17 residues. The CDR3 sequence is CASGTPRSQSRANVLTF. As DNA, the CDR3 is TGTGCCAGCGGCACACCCCGCTCACAAAGTCGGGCCAACGTTCTGACTTTC.

V is TRBV7-9 and J is TRBJ2-1; no reliable D call. The germline V and J ends were trimmed by 0 bases and 4 bases, with 7 bases remaining between them. CDR3 size: 14 residues. The V gene's germline CDR1 is SEHNR and CDR2 FQNEAQ (reference sequence). The CDR3 reads CASSLAGDYNEQFF. The CDR3 region has the DNA TGTGCCAGCAGCTTAGCTGGGGATTACAATGAGCAGTTCTTC.

The chain links TRBV19 to TRBJ1-1; D might be TRBD1 (6 bases). CDR1 and CDR2 (germline): LNHDA, SQIVND (reference sequence). V shed 3 bases and J shed 1 base, with 18 bases lying between them. The CDR3 contains 17 residues. CDR3 DNA: TGTGCCAGTAGTATTTGGAACAGGGTGGTAGGGAACACTGAAGCTTTCTTT. Encoded protein: CASSIWNRVVGNTEAFF.